This T cell receptor beta chain was sequenced in a study of T cells in Graves' hyperthyroidism and ophthalmopathy. Using RNA transcripts as the source, TCR beta CDR3 regions were amplified. HTBI primers were used for first-round RT-PCR of the TCR CDR3. Each CDR3 protein gets one entry after TCRdb re-called the multiplex PCR reads with MiXCR. The repertoire consists of about 640,000 distinct CDR3 sequences, with around 20% occurring once and the leading ten covering roughly 30%. Germline assignment: CDR1 SQVTM and CDR2 ANQGSEA. The V and J ends lost 2 bases and 0 bases respectively, with 11 bases between them. This CDR3 region has 15 residues. The table lists this clonotype with a few counts. What it recognizes is unknown. Study-level results: Most thyroid clonotypes expanded above 0.001 were also detected in blood.

Sequencing was performed on blood. J is TRBJ2-1 and V is TRBV29-1; D is ambiguous. The clonotype was recovered from a man aged 25-45 years with Graves' ophthalmopathy. CDR3 in amino acids: CSVELPTSSYNEQFF. The CDR3 DNA follows: TGCAGCGTTGAACTTCCCACGAGCTCCTACAATGAGCAGTTCTTC.